Below are 21 T cell receptor beta chains sequenced from a single sample in a study of shared clonotypes between healthy human individuals. Libraries were prepared by immunoSEQ multiplex PCR; TCRdb keeps only in-frame clonotypes and omits some of them. The table has about 2.1 million clones, approximately 94% seen once; the top ten hold around 1.7%. The naive CD8 subset, CD45RO-negative cells positively selected for CCR7, excluded terminally differentiated effector memory CD45RA+ cells. The sequencing sample was made of naive CD8+ T cells from PBMCs. The source is a man aged 18 to 30 in good health. Some clones in this sample may be carry-over from other donors' samples.

For this clone: The identical CDR3 is also encoded by other nucleotide sequences in the sample. This chain uses TRBV19 with TRBJ2-1; 7 nucleotides agree with TRBD2. The J segment lost 4 bases and the V segment lost 6 bases, leaving 6 bases of the junction unmatched. The CDR3 spans 14 residues. The germline gives CDR1 LNHDA, CDR2 SQIVND (reference sequence). DNA of the CDR3: TGTGCCAGTAGAGTTAGCGGGCTATACAATGAGCAGTTCTTC. This translates into CASRVSGLYNEQFF.

This sequence joins TRBV6-6 and TRBJ1-5; the match to TRBD1 covers 7 bases. V was pared by 0 bases and J by 9 bases, with 8 bases of the junction left unmatched. Germline V gene sequence: CDR1 MNHNY, CDR2 SVGAGI (reference sequence). CDR3 length: 15 amino acids. The CDR3 protein is CASSYSDEQGRPQHF. The CDR3 DNA is TGTGCCAGCAGTTACTCCGACGAACAGGGGCGGCCCCAGCATTTT.

V is TRBV7-2 and J is TRBJ2-7; perhaps TRBD1 as D (6 bases). The V gene lost 0 bases and the J gene lost 6 bases, with 24 bases spanning the gap. Germline V gene lookup returns CDR1 SGHTA and CDR2 FQGNSA. The CDR3 length is 18 residues. CDR3 DNA: TGTGCCAGCAGCTTAGCGCGTACCCGCGTGGCAGGGGAACGCGAGCAGTACTTC. It yields the protein CASSLARTRVAGEREQYF.

The chain is built from TRBV5-6 and TRBJ1-1; D is undetermined. Trimming removed 1 base from V and 2 bases from J, with 12 bases in between. The CDR3 has 15 amino acids. Per germline, CDR1 SGHDT and CDR2 YYEEEE. The CDR3 DNA is TGTGCCAGCAGCTTGAGGGCGAAATTTAACACTGAAGCTTTCTTT. Translated, it gives CASSLRAKFNTEAFF.

The V and J genes are TRBV4-3 and TRBJ2-4; 10 bases are shared with TRBD2. CDR1 and CDR2 (germline): LGHNA, YSLEER. The CDR3 is 17 residues long. Trimming cost V 3 bases and J 4 bases; bases outside gene matches: 9. CDR3 residues: CASSQGLAGEQKNIQYF. The CDR3 bases are TGCGCCAGCAGCCAGGGCCTAGCGGGAGAACAGAAAAACATTCAGTACTTC.

The chain is built from TRBV27 and TRBJ2-1; the D is unclear. V was cut by 2 bases and J by 7 bases, with 15 bases left in between. Germline V gives CDR1 MNHEY, CDR2 SMNVEV (reference sequence). This CDR3 has 15 residues. Written as DNA, the CDR3 is TGTGCCAGCAGTTTAGGTCCTGCGGAAAGAAATGAGCAGTTCTTC. It codes for CASSLGPAERNEQFF.

The genes are TRBV7-2 and TRBJ2-7; 7 nucleotides align to TRBD2. CDR1 and CDR2 from the germline V gene are SGHTA and FQGNSA. This CDR3 has 17 residues. V shed 5 bases and J 4 bases; nucleotides not matched to a gene: 17. As DNA, the CDR3 is TGTGCCAGCAGCCCCCTCTGGCCCAGCGGGAATTCTTACGAGCAGTACTTC. The encoded protein is CASSPLWPSGNSYEQYF. Filled out from reference TRBV7-2 and TRBJ2-7, the complete variable domain reads GAGVSQSPSNKVTEKGKDVELRCDPISGHTALYWYRQSLGQGLEFLIYFQGNSAPDKSGLPSDRFSAERTGGSVSTLTIQRTQQEDSAVYLCASSPLWPSGNSYEQYFGPGTRLTVT.

For this clone: This same CDR3 is encoded by further DNA sequences in the sample. This chain joins TRBV6-5 and TRBJ2-7, with D perhaps TRBD2 (5 bases). CDR1 is MNHEY and CDR2 is SVGAGI in the germline V gene. CDR3 length equals 13 residues. V lost 1 base to trimming and J lost 4 bases, with 8 bases between them. The CDR3 DNA follows: TGTGCCAGCAGTTACTTCACGGGGTACGAGCAGTACTTC. It codes for CASSYFTGYEQYF.

CDR3 DNA sequence: TGTGCCAGCAGTTTGGGGATCGGTTACAATGAGCAGTTCTTC. Protein: CASSLGIGYNEQFF. The chain couples TRBV27 to TRBJ2-1; D not certain. Germline-derived CDR1 and CDR2 are MNHEY and SMNVEV (reference sequence). Trimming shortened V by 3 bases and J by 4 bases, and 10 bases separated the two germline ends. The CDR3 consists of 14 residues.

The V gene is TRBV10-3, the J gene TRBJ2-1; D is ambiguous. V lost 4 bases and J 7 bases, leaving 11 bases between the germline ends. The CDR3 is 13 amino acids. Germline V lookup: CDR1 ENHRY, CDR2 SYGVKD. The CDR3 bases are TGTGCCATCAGTGTTGCTTCCGTGAATGAGCAGTTCTTC. Translated, it gives CAISVASVNEQFF.

The chain couples TRBV5-1 to TRBJ2-1, with 8 bases fitting TRBD2. V lost 6 bases, J lost 6 bases, and 2 bases stayed unmatched. The CDR3 runs 12 residues. Germline V lookup: CDR1 SGHRS, CDR2 YFSETQ. CDR3 residues: CASTTSGNEQFF. CDR3 nucleotides: TGCGCCAGCACAACTAGCGGCAATGAGCAGTTCTTC.

V usage is TRBV27 and J usage is TRBJ1-1; TRBD1 matches at 10 bases. From germline, CDR1 is MNHEY and CDR2 SMNVEV (reference sequence). Trimming cost V 5 bases and J 7 bases; bases outside gene matches: 7. The CDR3 totals 14 residues. CDR3 nucleotides: TGTGCCAGCAGTCCATGGGACAGGGGACATGAAGCTTTCTTT. As protein: CASSPWDRGHEAFF.

The rearrangement joins TRBV6-4 to TRBJ1-2; TRBD1 matches at 10 bases. J gave up 3 bases and V 9 bases, and 10 bases lay outside the gene matches. This CDR3 contains 15 residues. The germline V gene encodes CDR1 MRHNA and CDR2 SNTAGT. CDR3 DNA: TGTGCCAGGCCCGACCTGGACAGGGGGGACTATGGCTACACCTTC. The encoded protein is CARPDLDRGDYGYTF.

This chain uses TRBV5-4 with TRBJ2-7; D is possibly TRBD2 (6 bases). There are 16 residues in the CDR3. From germline, CDR1 is SGHNT and CDR2 YYREEE (reference sequence). Deletions cut 0 bases from V and 2 bases from J, with 15 bases between. The DNA for the CDR3 is TGTGCCAGCAGCTTGGGGCTAGCGCGAGAAACCTACGAGCAGTACTTC. Translated: CASSLGLARETYEQYF.

This chain connects TRBV5-6 to TRBJ2-1; 10 bases are shared with TRBD2. Germline assignment: CDR1 SGHDT and CDR2 YYEEEE. The CDR3 is made up of 15 amino acids. The junction had 5 bases not matched to a gene; V was cut back by 2 bases and J by 6 bases. The CDR3 spells CASSLAGGMSNEQFF. The CDR3 region has the DNA TGTGCCAGCAGCTTAGCGGGAGGGATGTCCAATGAGCAGTTCTTC.

The rearrangement joins TRBV7-6 to TRBJ2-1; D uncertain. V dropped 4 bases and J dropped 5 bases, with 12 bases sitting between them. Germline CDR1 is SGHVS and CDR2 is FNYEAQ. CDR3 size: 14 residues. The CDR3 nucleotides read TGTGCCAGCAGCTCGACGGTTGTCAACAATGAGCAGTTCTTC. Its translation: CASSSTVVNNEQFF.

The chain couples TRBV27 to TRBJ2-3; D possibly uses TRBD1 or TRBD2 (6 bases each). The V and J ends lost 4 bases and 4 bases respectively, with 9 bases between them. Looked up from germline, CDR1 is MNHEY and CDR2 is SMNVEV (reference sequence). The CDR3 has 13 amino acids. The CDR3 reads CASSWGAADTQYF. The CDR3 bases are TGTGCCAGCAGTTGGGGGGCAGCAGATACGCAGTATTTT.

The chain recombines TRBV5-6 with TRBJ2-7, with TRBD1 matching over 10 bases. The J segment lost 7 bases and the V segment lost 0 bases, leaving 4 bases of the junction unmatched. The CDR3 length is 14 residues. Germline CDR1 and CDR2: SGHDT and YYEEEE. CDR3 nucleotide sequence: TGTGCCAGCAGCTTGGGACAGGGGGCGAAAGAGCAGTACTTC. Protein: CASSLGQGAKEQYF.

The chain links TRBV6-1 to TRBJ2-7, with D possibly being TRBD1 (6 bases). Deletions cut 6 bases from V and 2 bases from J, with 14 bases between. The CDR3 sequence is 14 residues long. The germline CDR1 and CDR2 sequences are MNHNS and SASEGT. CDR3 protein: CASRKRQDAYEQYF. DNA of the CDR3: TGTGCCAGCAGGAAGCGACAGGACGCCTACGAGCAGTACTTC.

Turning to this clone: A much larger clone is a single base away; this may be a read error. In the same sample, other DNA sequences code for this CDR3. This chain links TRBV9 with TRBJ2-7, with D hard to call. This CDR3 has 12 amino acids. The ends were cut back, 4 bases at V and 4 bases at J, with 9 bases in the middle. CDR1 is SGDLS and CDR2 is YYNGEE in the germline V gene. The DNA for the CDR3 is TGTGCCAGCAGCCCCCCCTCTTACGAGCAGTACTTC. It specifies CASSPPSYEQYF.

The gene calls are TRBV7-9 and TRBJ2-2; D is uncertain. From germline, CDR1 is SEHNR and CDR2 FQNEAQ (reference sequence). This CDR3 is built from 15 residues. Trimming left V 3 bases short and J 4 bases short, with 12 bases between. The CDR3 loop reads CASSFPLLTTGELFF. In DNA form, the CDR3 reads TGTGCCAGCAGCTTTCCCCTCCTTACCACCGGGGAGCTGTTTTTT.